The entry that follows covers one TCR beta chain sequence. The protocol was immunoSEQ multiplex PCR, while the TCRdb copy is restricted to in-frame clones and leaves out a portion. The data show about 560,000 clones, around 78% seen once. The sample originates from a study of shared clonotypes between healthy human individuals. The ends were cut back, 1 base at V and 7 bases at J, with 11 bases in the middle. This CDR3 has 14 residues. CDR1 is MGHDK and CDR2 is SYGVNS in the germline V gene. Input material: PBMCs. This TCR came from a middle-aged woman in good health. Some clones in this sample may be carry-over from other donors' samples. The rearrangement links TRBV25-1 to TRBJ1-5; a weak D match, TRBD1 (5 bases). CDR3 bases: TGTGCCAGCAGTGAATTTGGGGGTGGGCAGCCCCAGCATTTT. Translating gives CASSEFGGGQPQHF.